What follows describes a single TCR beta chain. The antigen remains unidentified. A single base separates this from a much larger clone, so it may be a read error. This library used about 400 ng RNA and molecular barcoded adaptors spanning alpha/delta and beta/gamma chains. MiXCR was run by TCRdb on the reads, yielding one entry per CDR3 protein. The sample lists about 40,000 distinct CDR3 sequences; approximately 12% were seen once. This CDR3 is built from 14 residues. V lost 2 bases and J lost 7, with 11 bases in between. Germline V gene lookup returns CDR1 MNHEY and CDR2 SMNVEV (reference sequence). These data are taken from a study of read filtering for tumor transcriptome and immune sequencing. Study as a whole: The cohort had about 16 men and approximately 13 women aged roughly 47 to 90, mean roughly 71 years. DNase treatment preceded whole-transcriptome library preparation. Revised staging placed eight or nine patients in R-ISS I, around 15 in II, about seven in III.

Study-wide points: Sorted CD138-negative bone marrow cells were not purified T cells.

Sequenced sample: a population of CD138-negative cells sorted from bone marrow. The rearrangement joins TRBV27 to TRBJ2-2; D is tentatively TRBD1 or TRBD2 (5 bases each). The sequence was collected from a donor aged 40 or over with multiple myeloma. CDR3 in amino acids: CASSLKGTIGELFF. The CDR3 nucleotides are TGTGCCAGCAGTTTAAAGGGGACGATCGGGGAGCTGTTTTTT.